What follows are 32 T cell receptor beta chains derived from one specimen sequenced in a study of tumor-infiltrating lymphocytes in localized non-small cell lung cancer (dated by TCRdb to the early 2020s). Library method: the immunoSEQ multiplex PCR assay. The clones in this table, taken by TCRdb from immuneACCESS, are in-frame only. Not every clone is retained; where verified, under half of the shortfall comes from an unresolved V gene, and the cause of the rest is unknown. This sample gives about 16,000 clones in total; roughly three quarters of them show up just once. 8.5% to 9.5% of the sample is taken by the ten largest. Sequenced material: lung tumor tissue. The receptors were gathered from a human donor with non-small cell lung cancer.

The CDR3 nucleotides are TGTGCCAGCAGCTTAGGGCCGGGAACCCCAGAGACCCAGTACTTC. It is translated as CASSLGPGTPETQYF. The gene calls are TRBV11-2 and TRBJ2-5; weak D call: TRBD2 (5 bases). Trimming left V 1 base short and J 4 bases short, with 13 bases between. This CDR3 is 15 amino acids long. Germline CDR1 is SGHAT and CDR2 is FQNNGV.

CDR3 nucleotide sequence: TGTGCCAGCAAGACAGGGGCTCCAACTAATGAAAAACTGTTTTTT. This gives the protein CASKTGAPTNEKLFF. The chain couples TRBV6-1 to TRBJ1-4; 8 bases line up with TRBD1. From germline, CDR1 is MNHNS and CDR2 SASEGT. CDR3 length equals 15 residues. V was pared by 7 bases and J by 0 bases, with 4 bases of the junction left unmatched.

In its sample, this clone was seen a few times. The chain employs TRBV10-1 and TRBJ2-5; D not certain. The CDR3 has 15 residues. Trimming shortened V by 7 bases and J by 2 bases, and 17 bases separated the two germline ends. The germline V gene encodes CDR1 WNHNN and CDR2 SYGVQD (reference sequence). The CDR3 DNA sequence: TGCGCCAGCATACCCCCTTCGATACCACAAGAGACCCAGTACTTC. Its translation is CASIPPSIPQETQYF.

J is TRBJ2-7 and V is TRBV19; the D is unclear. Between the trimmed V and J ends, which lost 6 bases and 6 bases, there was a span of 12 bases. Germline-derived CDR1 and CDR2 are LNHDA and SQIVND (reference sequence). The CDR3 has 12 amino acids. CDR3 sequence reads: CASRSSLGEQYF. The CDR3 DNA reads as TGTGCCAGTAGGAGCAGTTTAGGCGAGCAGTACTTC.

This clone came up a few times. J is TRBJ2-2 and V is TRBV5-1; D gene unclear. The CDR3 sequence is 17 residues long. Germline V gives CDR1 SGHRS, CDR2 YFSETQ. Trimming removed 1 base at V and 0 bases at J, with 13 bases between. CDR3 in amino acids: CASSLLPAFANTGELFF. The DNA of the CDR3 is TGCGCCAGCAGCTTGCTTCCAGCTTTCGCGAACACCGGGGAGCTGTTTTTT.

This sequence joins TRBV5-1 and TRBJ2-3; the D gene is possibly TRBD2 (6 bases). The CDR3 has 14 residues. From germline, CDR1 is SGHRS and CDR2 YFSETQ. Deletions cut 4 bases from V and 4 bases from J, with 13 bases between. DNA for the CDR3: TGCGCCAGCAGCCCGACTAGTAACGCAGATACGCAGTATTTT. This translates into CASSPTSNADTQYF.

This clone has only a few counts. The chain couples TRBV29-1 to TRBJ2-5; 8 positions agree with TRBD1. This CDR3 has 14 amino acids. Trimming removed 7 bases from V and 5 bases from J; junction bases left unmatched: 12. CDR1 SQVTM and CDR2 ANQGSEA come from the germline V gene. Here the CDR3 DNA reads TGCAGCGGTGCCTTCCGGGACAGGCCGGAGACCCAGTACTTC. Amino acid sequence: CSGAFRDRPETQYF.

The chain is built from TRBV30 and TRBJ1-1, with D hard to call. The CDR3 has 11 amino acids. Deletions cut 3 bases from V and 4 bases from J, with 6 bases between. Per the germline V gene, CDR1 is GTSNPN and CDR2 is SVGIG (reference sequence). As DNA, the CDR3 is TGTGCCTGGAGGGGGATCACTGAAGCTTTCTTT. This codes for CAWRGITEAFF.

The chain has TRBV7-6 and TRBJ2-2; D remains ambiguous. V was trimmed by 5 bases and J by 6 bases, leaving 10 bases between them. CDR1 and CDR2 from the germline V gene are SGHVS and FNYEAQ. This CDR3 is 13 amino acids long. The CDR3 sequence is CASSAPFAGELFF. CDR3 in DNA: TGTGCCAGCAGCGCACCATTTGCCGGGGAGCTGTTTTTT.

The genes are TRBV5-4 and TRBJ2-1; D may be TRBD2 (7 bases). The germline V and J ends were trimmed by 2 bases and 5 bases, with 14 bases remaining between them. The germline CDR1 and CDR2 sequences are SGHNT and YYREEE (reference sequence). The CDR3 contains 15 residues. The CDR3 is CASSFERGGNNEQFF. In DNA, the CDR3 is TGTGCCAGCAGCTTCGAGAGGGGGGGGAACAATGAGCAGTTCTTC. The variable domain in full, with the rest retrieved from reference TRBV5-4 and TRBJ2-1, is ETGVTQSPTHLIKTRGQQVTLRCSSQSGHNTVSWYQQALGQGPQFIFQYYREEENGRGNFPPRFSGLQFPNYSSELNVNALELDDSALYLCASSFERGGNNEQFFGPGTRLTVL.

The chain combines TRBV30 with TRBJ2-7; possibly TRBD1 for D (6 bases). Germline assignment: CDR1 GTSNPN and CDR2 SVGIG (reference sequence). The CDR3 is 14 residues long. V was shortened by 0 bases and J by 6 bases, with 15 bases between the two germline ends. Here the CDR3 DNA reads TGTGCCTGGAGTGTCCTGGGGGCTGATGGCGAGCAGTACTTC. The encoded protein is CAWSVLGADGEQYF.

The chain joins TRBV27 to TRBJ1-5, with D maybe TRBD1 (6 bases). The CDR3 spans 17 residues. V was cut by 4 bases and J by 2 bases, with 18 bases left in between. Germline V gene lookup returns CDR1 MNHEY and CDR2 SMNVEV (reference sequence). CDR3 protein: CASSSRQENTRNQPQHF. The CDR3 DNA sequence: TGTGCCAGCAGTTCTAGACAGGAGAACACCCGCAATCAGCCCCAGCATTTT.

This chain links TRBV25-1 with TRBJ1-5, with 12 bases identical to TRBD1. The germline CDR1 and CDR2 sequences are MGHDK and SYGVNS. V gave up 3 bases and J gave up 7 bases; unmatched junction bases: 7. The CDR3 runs to 16 residues. CDR3 nucleotides: TGTGCCAGCAGTGAGGGACAGGGGGCGCCGGGGCAGCCCCAGCATTTT. Amino acids: CASSEGQGAPGQPQHF.

Sample share makes this clone medium-sized. The chain combines TRBV30 with TRBJ1-1; D gene ambiguous. Germline V gene data show CDR1 as GTSNPN and CDR2 as SVGIG (reference sequence). The CDR3 covers 13 residues. Trimming pared 3 bases from V and 12 bases from J, leaving 20 bases between. CDR3 nucleotides: TGTGCCTGGAGCCGCGGGGAGGCGGGGAAGACTTTCTTT. Translated, it gives CAWSRGEAGKTFF.

This rearrangement joins TRBV13 to TRBJ2-3, with D tentatively TRBD1 (6 bases). The CDR3 totals 17 residues. V gave up 5 bases and J gave up 0 bases, with 18 bases separating them. The germline gives CDR1 PRHDT, CDR2 FYEKMQ (reference sequence). The CDR3: CASSPIQVRGSTDTQYF. The CDR3 DNA reads TGTGCCAGCAGCCCTATACAGGTTAGGGGGAGCACAGATACGCAGTATTTT. The complete variable domain, with remaining parts taken from reference TRBV13 and TRBJ2-3, reads AAGVIQSPRHLIKEKRETATLKCYPIPRHDTVYWYQQGPGQDPQFLISFYEKMQSDKGSIPDRFSAQQFSDYHSELNMSSLELGDSALYFCASSPIQVRGSTDTQYFGPGTRLTVL.

The chain couples TRBV5-1 to TRBJ2-7; 8 bases map to TRBD1. V lost 3 bases, J lost 7 bases, and 9 bases stayed unmatched. The length of the CDR3 is 14 residues. In germline, CDR1 is SGHRS, CDR2 YFSETQ. CDR3 in DNA: TGCGCCAGCAGCTCGCAGGGGGCTGTTACGGAGCAGTACTTC. It encodes CASSSQGAVTEQYF. The variable domain in full, completed from reference TRBV5-1 and TRBJ2-7, reads KAGVTQTPRYLIKTRGQQVTLSCSPISGHRSVSWYQQTPGQGLQFLFEYFSETQRNKGNFPGRFSGRQFSNSRSEMNVSTLELGDSALYLCASSSQGAVTEQYFGPGTRLTVT.

The rearrangement joins TRBV19 to TRBJ1-1, with D unclear. The V gene lost 4 bases and the J gene lost 0 bases, with 6 bases spanning the gap. The germline V gene encodes CDR1 LNHDA and CDR2 SQIVND (reference sequence). The CDR3 runs to 13 residues. The CDR3 here is CASSTQLNTEAFF. The CDR3 nucleotides read TGTGCCAGTAGTACCCAGTTGAACACTGAAGCTTTCTTT.

V and J are TRBV10-3 and TRBJ2-2; D gene ambiguous. The germline CDR1 and CDR2 sequences are ENHRY and SYGVKD. The CDR3 length is 14 residues. Deletions cut 3 bases from V and 0 bases from J, with 5 bases between. Here the CDR3 reads CAISDGPNTGELFF. The CDR3 DNA reads as TGTGCCATCAGTGACGGCCCGAACACCGGGGAGCTGTTTTTT.

This clone appeared a few times. The chain combines TRBV27 with TRBJ2-7; possible D gene TRBD1, 5 bases. CDR3 length: 15 amino acids. V was pared by 4 bases and J by 5 bases, with 18 bases between. Germline V gene lookup returns CDR1 MNHEY and CDR2 SMNVEV (reference sequence). Here the CDR3 reads CASSSLYRFGDEQYF. The CDR3 DNA sequence: TGTGCCAGCAGTTCGCTATACAGGTTCGGTGACGAGCAGTACTTC.

The chain joins TRBV4-1 to TRBJ2-7; D is unclear. The germline CDR1 and CDR2 sequences are MGHRA and YSYEKL. This CDR3 spans 14 amino acids. V was clipped by 1 base and J by 6 bases, with 13 bases between them. In DNA form, the CDR3 reads TGCGCCAGCAGCCAAGCAGTGGCGACGGGCGAGCAGTACTTC. Protein product: CASSQAVATGEQYF.

The V gene is TRBV28, the J gene TRBJ1-5; D ambiguous. V shed 3 bases and J shed 0 bases, with 12 bases lying between them. Germline V gives CDR1 MDHEN, CDR2 SYDVKM. This CDR3 is built from 16 residues. CDR3 coding DNA: TGTGCCAGCAGTTTTAGGGCATCATATAGCAATCAGCCCCAGCATTTT. Protein product: CASSFRASYSNQPQHF.

This clone has a handful of counts. One end of the junction varies from germline; a read error may be responsible. The chain combines TRBV6-1 with TRBJ2-7, with D unresolved. The germline gives CDR1 MNHNS, CDR2 SASEGT. The CDR3 length is 13 residues. CDR3: CASREVDGYEQYF. The DNA of the CDR3 is TGTGCCAGCAGAGAAGTGGACGGCTACGAGCAGTACTTC.

This clone came up once. The rearrangement uses TRBV5-8 and TRBJ2-7; tentative D call: TRBD2 (6 bases). V was pared by 1 base and J by 1 base, with 9 bases between. Germline CDR1 and CDR2: SGHTS and YDEGEE. CDR3 length equals 14 residues. The CDR3 coding sequence is TGTGCCAGCAGCTTGATCGGGACTTCCTACGAGCAGTACTTC. Its translation: CASSLIGTSYEQYF.

The chain couples TRBV18 to TRBJ2-5; D might be TRBD1 (5 bases). The germline gives CDR1 KGHSH, CDR2 LQKENI. This CDR3 contains 15 residues. Trimming removed 2 bases from V and 2 bases from J, with 12 bases in between. This CDR3 is CASSPSRELQETQYF. CDR3 coding DNA: TGTGCCAGCTCACCATCCAGGGAACTTCAAGAGACCCAGTACTTC.

CDR3 sequence reads: CASRSTSGGNNEQFF. As DNA, the CDR3 is TGCGCCAGCAGATCCACTAGCGGGGGAAACAATGAGCAGTTCTTC. The chain joins TRBV5-1 to TRBJ2-1; 11 bases align to TRBD2. Per germline, CDR1 SGHRS and CDR2 YFSETQ. There are 15 residues in the CDR3. The ends lost 5 bases at V and 5 bases at J; junction bases unmatched: 6.

This clone was seen just once. The V call is TRBV2, the J call TRBJ2-5; D not resolved. This CDR3 is 11 amino acids long. The germline V gene encodes CDR1 SNHLY and CDR2 FYNNEI. Deletions cut 9 bases from V and 3 bases from J, with 8 bases between. The CDR3 region is CASSGEETQYF. The CDR3 region has the DNA TGTGCCAGTTCCGGCGAAGAGACCCAGTACTTC.

J is TRBJ1-3 and V is TRBV29-1; D is uncertain. The CDR3 is 11 residues long. CDR1 is SQVTM, CDR2 ANQGSEA, per germline. The V end lost 3 bases, the J end lost 7 bases, and 7 bases lay between the germline ends. DNA for the CDR3: TGCAGCGTTGATAGGGCGAACACCATATATTTT. The encoded protein is CSVDRANTIYF.

The gene calls are TRBV4-2 and TRBJ2-1; 7 bases are a match to TRBD2. After removal of 4 bases from V and 4 bases from J, the junction contained 13 bases not matched to a gene. The CDR3 totals 17 residues. Germline lookup yields CDR1 LGHNA and CDR2 YNFKEQ. This CDR3 reads CASSPLRGTTLYNEQFF. CDR3 in DNA: TGTGCCAGCAGCCCACTCAGAGGGACTACCTTATACAATGAGCAGTTCTTC.

The V and J genes are TRBV7-9 and TRBJ2-7; D is unclear. Germline CDR1 and CDR2: SEHNR and FQNEAQ (reference sequence). This CDR3 contains 14 residues. Trimming left V 4 bases short and J 0 bases short, with 10 bases between. CDR3 sequence: CASSYWSDSYEQYF. In DNA form, the CDR3 reads TGTGCCAGCAGCTACTGGAGCGACTCCTACGAGCAGTACTTC. The whole variable domain, remainder taken from reference TRBV7-9 and TRBJ2-7, is DTGVSQNPRHKITKRGQNVTFRCDPISEHNRLYWYRQTLGQGPEFLTYFQNEAQLEKSRLLSDRFSAERPKGSFSTLEIQRTEQGDSAMYLCASSYWSDSYEQYFGPGTRLTVT.

The gene calls are TRBV6-5 and TRBJ2-7; the D gene is possibly TRBD1 (6 bases). Germline lookup yields CDR1 MNHEY and CDR2 SVGAGI. V lost 2 bases and J lost 0, with 11 bases in between. CDR3 length: 15 residues. The CDR3 region has the DNA TGTGCCAGCAGTTACAACGGGGACACCTCCTACGAGCAGTACTTC. Translation: CASSYNGDTSYEQYF.

By sample fraction, this clone is medium-sized. CDR3 in amino acids: CASSPQDRDKAFNYGYTF. The CDR3 DNA follows: TGTGCCAGCTCACCGCAGGACAGAGACAAAGCTTTTAACTATGGCTACACCTTC. The gene calls are TRBV18 and TRBJ1-2, with TRBD1 as a possible D gene (6 bases). The CDR3 has 18 amino acids. Germline values: CDR1 KGHSH, CDR2 LQKENI. Trimming pared 3 bases from V and 1 base from J, leaving 21 bases between.

The chain carries TRBV19 and TRBJ1-2; D gene unclear. CDR1 LNHDA and CDR2 SQIVND come from the germline V gene (reference sequence). With 3 bases removed from V and 6 bases from J, the gap between germline ends came to 20 bases. The CDR3 length is 16 residues. The CDR3 coding sequence is TGTGCCAGTAGTATCTCTCGGATTCAGCCCCAGGATGGCTACACCTTC. Its protein product is CASSISRIQPQDGYTF. Based on the CDR3 plus reference TRBV19 and TRBJ1-2, the full variable domain is DGGITQSPKYLFRKEGQNVTLSCEQNLNHDAMYWYRQDPGQGLRLIYYSQIVNDFQKGDIAEGYSVSREKKESFPLTVTSAQKNPTAFYLCASSISRIQPQDGYTFGSGTRLTVV.